This entry lists 2 T cell receptor beta chains sequenced from one sample in a study of blood T cell repertoires in COVID-19. Measured with immunoSEQ multiplex PCR; TCRdb has only the in-frame clones, and not every one. The table shows around 52,000 clones, with more than 75% occurring only once. What was sequenced was peripheral blood. These receptor sequences come from a woman aged 60 to 75 with acute or convalescent COVID-19.

The V and J genes are TRBV10-3 and TRBJ2-1; D might be TRBD1 (5 bases). The V and J ends lost 2 bases and 3 bases respectively, with 8 bases between them. The CDR3 loop spans 14 amino acids. Germline lookup yields CDR1 ENHRY and CDR2 SYGVKD. CDR3 DNA sequence: TGTGCCATCAGTGAGAGACAGAACTACAATGAGCAGTTCTTC. Residues: CAISERQNYNEQFF.

The chain couples TRBV4-2 to TRBJ1-2; D may be TRBD1 (6 bases). V gave up 2 bases and J gave up 1 base, with 17 bases separating them. Germline assignment: CDR1 LGHNA and CDR2 YNFKEQ. The CDR3 is 17 amino acids. CDR3 protein: CASSQSSLAGVNYGYTF. In nucleotides, the CDR3 is TGTGCCAGCAGCCAAAGCTCGTTAGCAGGGGTTAACTATGGCTACACCTTC.